A selection of T cell receptor beta chains follows, all from one sample in a study of blood T cell repertoires in COVID-19. The protocol was immunoSEQ multiplex PCR, while the TCRdb copy is restricted to in-frame clones and leaves out a portion. The sample consists of about 45,000 clones, about two thirds of them appearing once. The specimen sequenced was peripheral blood. These receptor sequences come from a man older than 75 with acute or convalescent COVID-19. Each CDR3 is given with its conserved first and last residue. D genes are given only for firm matches. A clone size is listed for some rows: how often the clone was seen (once, few, many), or a class if it is expanded.

j_gene: TRBJ1-2; d_gene: -; v_gene: TRBV19; abundance: -; CDR3nt: TGTGCCAGTAGTTCCGGGGAGGCTCTGTACTATGGCTACACCTTC; CDR3aa: CASSSGEALYYGYTF
j_gene: TRBJ2-7; d_gene: TRBD2; v_gene: TRBV5-4; abundance: -; CDR3nt: TGTGCCAGCAGCTTGGGGGGGACTAGCGGGGCCGAGCAGTACTTC; CDR3aa: CASSLGGTSGAEQYF
j_gene: TRBJ2-5; d_gene: TRBD2; v_gene: TRBV7-8; abundance: -; CDR3nt: TGTGCCAGCAGCTTAGAGGGACTAGCATATGAGACCCAGTACTTC; CDR3aa: CASSLEGLAYETQYF
j_gene: TRBJ1-2; d_gene: -; v_gene: TRBV5-4; abundance: -; CDR3nt: TGTGCCAGCAGCCTCGGGAGTCAATTAAACTATGGCTACACCTTC; CDR3aa: CASSLGSQLNYGYTF
j_gene: TRBJ2-7; d_gene: TRBD2; v_gene: TRBV11-2; abundance: -; CDR3nt: TGTGCCAGCAGCTTAGACGGACTAGCGGGTTCCTACGAGCAGTACTTC; CDR3aa: CASSLDGLAGSYEQYF
j_gene: TRBJ1-2; d_gene: TRBD1; v_gene: TRBV6-5; abundance: -; CDR3nt: TGTGCCAGCACCTCGACAGGGGGCGAGCGGGGCTACACCTTC; CDR3aa: CASTSTGGERGYTF
j_gene: TRBJ1-3; d_gene: TRBD1; v_gene: TRBV4-3; abundance: -; CDR3nt: TGCGCCAGCAGCCAAGGGACAGGGAGGTCTGGAAACACCATATATTTT; CDR3aa: CASSQGTGRSGNTIYF
j_gene: TRBJ2-5; d_gene: -; v_gene: TRBV7-6; abundance: -; CDR3nt: TGTGCCAGCAGCTTAGCCCCGGGAAGCATGGCCCAAGAGACCCAGTACTTC; CDR3aa: CASSLAPGSMAQETQYF
j_gene: TRBJ1-2; d_gene: -; v_gene: TRBV30; abundance: once; CDR3nt: TGTGCCTGGACGAGGAAGGAATTAGGCTACACCTTC; CDR3aa: CAWTRKELGYTF
j_gene: TRBJ1-2; d_gene: -; v_gene: TRBV5-1; abundance: -; CDR3nt: TGCGCCAGCAGCTTGTCCCCCTCCAACTATGGCTACACCTTC; CDR3aa: CASSLSPSNYGYTF
j_gene: TRBJ1-1; d_gene: -; v_gene: TRBV20-1; abundance: once; CDR3nt: TGCAGTGCTCCAGGGGCGGATGAAGCTTTCTTT; CDR3aa: CSAPGADEAFF
j_gene: TRBJ2-2; d_gene: TRBD2; v_gene: TRBV6-1; abundance: -; CDR3nt: TGTGCCAGCAGTGCCCCACGTAGCGGGGGGGCCATCGGGGAGCTGTTTTTT; CDR3aa: CASSAPRSGGAIGELFF
j_gene: TRBJ1-2; d_gene: -; v_gene: TRBV5-6; abundance: -; CDR3nt: TGTGCCGCAGGAAATGACTATGGCTACACCTTC; CDR3aa: CAAGNDYGYTF
j_gene: TRBJ2-5; d_gene: TRBD2; v_gene: TRBV19; abundance: -; CDR3nt: TGTGCCAGTAGAAAAAGCGGGAGGGCTTGGGAGACCCAGTACTTC; CDR3aa: CASRKSGRAWETQYF
j_gene: TRBJ1-2; d_gene: -; v_gene: TRBV2; abundance: -; CDR3nt: TGTGCCAGCAGTGATTTAGCCACCAGTCGATCTGGCTACACCTTC; CDR3aa: CASSDLATSRSGYTF
j_gene: TRBJ2-7; d_gene: -; v_gene: TRBV7-2; abundance: -; CDR3nt: TGTGCCAGCAGCTTAGGGTCGGCGGGCTCCTACGAGCAGTACTTC; CDR3aa: CASSLGSAGSYEQYF
j_gene: TRBJ2-5; d_gene: TRBD2; v_gene: TRBV5-8; abundance: -; CDR3nt: TGTGCCAGCAGCCAAACGGAAAGCGGGAGAGGCCAAGAGACCCAGTACTTC; CDR3aa: CASSQTESGRGQETQYF
j_gene: TRBJ2-1; d_gene: TRBD2; v_gene: TRBV11-3; abundance: -; CDR3nt: TGTGCCAGCAGCTTATCAGCGGGGACGAGCTCCTACAATGAGCAGTTCTTC; CDR3aa: CASSLSAGTSSYNEQFF
j_gene: TRBJ2-1; d_gene: -; v_gene: TRBV21-1; abundance: once; CDR3nt: TGTGCCACCCGGGGTTACAATGAGCAGTTCTTC; CDR3aa: CATRGYNEQFF
j_gene: TRBJ2-3; d_gene: -; v_gene: TRBV9; abundance: -; CDR3nt: TGTGCCAGCAGCTCCCGACTAGGGGGGGCAGATACGCAGTATTTT; CDR3aa: CASSSRLGGADTQYF
j_gene: TRBJ2-5; d_gene: -; v_gene: TRBV7-2; abundance: -; CDR3nt: TGTGCCAGCAGCTTAACTGCAGGGGTCCGTGAGACCCAGTACTTC; CDR3aa: CASSLTAGVRETQYF
j_gene: TRBJ1-3; d_gene: -; v_gene: TRBV7-2; abundance: once; CDR3nt: TGTGCCAGCAGCTCTTTGGGGCAGGTGAAGGACACCATATATTTT; CDR3aa: CASSSLGQVKDTIYF
j_gene: TRBJ2-1; d_gene: -; v_gene: TRBV5-1; abundance: -; CDR3nt: TGCGCCAGCAGCTTAGCCCTTTCGAGAGAGAATGAGCAGTTCTTC; CDR3aa: CASSLALSRENEQFF
j_gene: TRBJ2-1; d_gene: TRBD2; v_gene: TRBV11-2; abundance: -; CDR3nt: TGTGCCAGCAGCTTAAGGGCGGGAGGGGCAGCCTACAATGAGCAGTTCTTC; CDR3aa: CASSLRAGGAAYNEQFF
j_gene: TRBJ2-5; d_gene: -; v_gene: TRBV19; abundance: -; CDR3nt: TGTGCCAGTAGTATAGGTACAGGCCTCCAAGAGACCCAGTACTTC; CDR3aa: CASSIGTGLQETQYF
j_gene: TRBJ2-7; d_gene: TRBD2; v_gene: TRBV29-1; abundance: -; CDR3nt: TGCAGCGTTGAATCCATAGCTAGCGGGTCCTACGAGCAGTACTTC; CDR3aa: CSVESIASGSYEQYF
j_gene: TRBJ1-1; d_gene: TRBD1; v_gene: TRBV5-8; abundance: -; CDR3nt: TGTGCCAGCAGCTCCCCGGACAGGGGGCTGAACACTGAAGCTTTCTTT; CDR3aa: CASSSPDRGLNTEAFF
j_gene: TRBJ1-1; d_gene: TRBD1; v_gene: TRBV18; abundance: few; CDR3nt: TGTGCCAGCTCAATGGACAGGGGGGCAACTGAAGCTTTCTTT; CDR3aa: CASSMDRGATEAFF
j_gene: TRBJ1-2; d_gene: -; v_gene: TRBV5-5; abundance: few; CDR3nt: TGTGCCAGCAGCTTGTCCAGGGGATATGGCTACACCTTC; CDR3aa: CASSLSRGYGYTF
j_gene: TRBJ2-7; d_gene: -; v_gene: TRBV19; abundance: -; CDR3nt: TGTGCCAGTAGTATTACTCCAGGGCTTTACGAGCAGTACTTC; CDR3aa: CASSITPGLYEQYF
j_gene: TRBJ1-2; d_gene: -; v_gene: TRBV7-2; abundance: few; CDR3nt: TGTGCCAGCACCCAGGGGCCGTTTATCAGCGACTATGGCTACACCTTC; CDR3aa: CASTQGPFISDYGYTF
j_gene: TRBJ2-1; d_gene: TRBD1; v_gene: TRBV20-1; abundance: -; CDR3nt: TGCAGTGCCGGCAGGGGGAATGAGCAGTTCTTC; CDR3aa: CSAGRGNEQFF
j_gene: TRBJ1-6; d_gene: TRBD1; v_gene: TRBV19; abundance: -; CDR3nt: TGTGCCAGTAGACGGGACAGGGCCTCCTATAATTCACCCCTCCACTTT; CDR3aa: CASRRDRASYNSPLHF
j_gene: TRBJ2-3; d_gene: TRBD1; v_gene: TRBV10-3; abundance: -; CDR3nt: TGTGCCATCAGGAGGGACAGGGGCTCAGATACGCAGTATTTT; CDR3aa: CAIRRDRGSDTQYF
j_gene: TRBJ2-1; d_gene: TRBD1; v_gene: TRBV29-1; abundance: -; CDR3nt: TGCAGCGCCCACCCGGGACAGATCAACAATGAGCAGTTCTTC; CDR3aa: CSAHPGQINNEQFF
j_gene: TRBJ1-3; d_gene: TRBD1; v_gene: TRBV19; abundance: -; CDR3nt: TGTGCCAGTAGACTGTCCCAGGGGGCAGCTGGAAACACCATATATTTT; CDR3aa: CASRLSQGAAGNTIYF
j_gene: TRBJ2-7; d_gene: -; v_gene: TRBV5-6; abundance: few; CDR3nt: TGTGCCAGCAGCTTCAGGGGACGGAACTACGAGCAGTACTTC; CDR3aa: CASSFRGRNYEQYF
j_gene: TRBJ2-5; d_gene: TRBD1; v_gene: TRBV29-1; abundance: -; CDR3nt: TGCAGCGTTGTACAGGGGGCTGGCGAGACCCAGTACTTC; CDR3aa: CSVVQGAGETQYF
j_gene: TRBJ1-5; d_gene: TRBD1; v_gene: TRBV7-8; abundance: -; CDR3nt: TGTGCCAGCAGCTTTGACAGGGTTTCTCAGCCCCAGCATTTT; CDR3aa: CASSFDRVSQPQHF
j_gene: TRBJ1-2; d_gene: -; v_gene: TRBV7-9; abundance: large; CDR3nt: TGTGCCAGCAGCGGGCGACAGGTGAATGGCTACACCTTC; CDR3aa: CASSGRQVNGYTF
j_gene: TRBJ1-2; d_gene: -; v_gene: TRBV28; abundance: -; CDR3nt: TGTGCCAGCACCCCGCCCATCAGGCGAGCTAACTATGGCTACACCTTC; CDR3aa: CASTPPIRRANYGYTF
j_gene: TRBJ2-1; d_gene: -; v_gene: TRBV18; abundance: -; CDR3nt: TGTGCCAGCTCACTTGGGACAAACAATGAGCAGTTCTTC; CDR3aa: CASSLGTNNEQFF
j_gene: TRBJ1-4; d_gene: -; v_gene: TRBV27; abundance: -; CDR3nt: TGTGCCAGCAGTTCTGGAGGGATTGATGAAAAACTGTTTTTT; CDR3aa: CASSSGGIDEKLFF
j_gene: TRBJ1-1; d_gene: TRBD1; v_gene: TRBV29-1; abundance: -; CDR3nt: TGCAGCGTTGAGGACAGGGGGAACACTGAAGCTTTCTTT; CDR3aa: CSVEDRGNTEAFF
j_gene: TRBJ1-1; d_gene: -; v_gene: TRBV5-1; abundance: -; CDR3nt: TGCGCCAGCAGCTTGGCGGTGGACAGTAACACTGAAGCTTTCTTT; CDR3aa: CASSLAVDSNTEAFF
j_gene: TRBJ1-1; d_gene: TRBD1; v_gene: TRBV15; abundance: -; CDR3nt: TGTGCCACCAGCAGAGACCCTGACAGGGGGGCGTGGACTGAAGCTTTCTTT; CDR3aa: CATSRDPDRGAWTEAFF
j_gene: TRBJ1-1; d_gene: TRBD1; v_gene: TRBV10-1; abundance: -; CDR3nt: TGCGCCAGCAGGGCCGGGACAGGGGAGGAAACTGAAGCTTTCTTT; CDR3aa: CASRAGTGEETEAFF
j_gene: TRBJ2-3; d_gene: -; v_gene: TRBV27; abundance: -; CDR3nt: TGTGCCAGCGGTATGGCCGGGGGATCTAGCACAGATACGCAGTATTTT; CDR3aa: CASGMAGGSSTDTQYF
j_gene: TRBJ2-4; d_gene: -; v_gene: TRBV2; abundance: -; CDR3nt: TGTGCCAGCACGCCGGGGGATATAAACATTCAGTACTTC; CDR3aa: CASTPGDINIQYF
j_gene: TRBJ1-1; d_gene: -; v_gene: TRBV10-3; abundance: -; CDR3nt: TGTGCCATCAGTGAACAGCAGAACACTGAAGCTTTCTTT; CDR3aa: CAISEQQNTEAFF
j_gene: TRBJ2-3; d_gene: TRBD2; v_gene: TRBV12-5; abundance: -; CDR3nt: TGTGCTAGTGGTCCCGCCATTGCGGGGGGTTCCAAGGATACGCAGTATTTT; CDR3aa: CASGPAIAGGSKDTQYF
j_gene: TRBJ2-3; d_gene: TRBD2; v_gene: TRBV7-2; abundance: -; CDR3nt: TGTGCCAGTGATGGCGGGGGGGCCGGCACAGATACGCAGTATTTT; CDR3aa: CASDGGGAGTDTQYF
j_gene: TRBJ2-2; d_gene: TRBD2; v_gene: TRBV11-2; abundance: -; CDR3nt: TGTGCCAGCAGCATTAGCGGGGGGGACACCGGGGAGCTGTTTTTT; CDR3aa: CASSISGGDTGELFF
j_gene: TRBJ1-2; d_gene: TRBD1; v_gene: TRBV12-3/TRBV12-4; abundance: -; CDR3nt: TGTGCCAGTAACAGGGGGCGTTCGTATGGCTACACCTTC; CDR3aa: CASNRGRSYGYTF
j_gene: TRBJ1-5; d_gene: -; v_gene: TRBV7-8; abundance: -; CDR3nt: TGTGCCAGCAGCTACCATCAGGGGCCTTCTCAGCCCCAGCATTTT; CDR3aa: CASSYHQGPSQPQHF
j_gene: TRBJ1-6; d_gene: -; v_gene: TRBV30; abundance: -; CDR3nt: TGTGCCTGGAGGCCGAGGATAGATAATTCACCCCTCCACTTT; CDR3aa: CAWRPRIDNSPLHF
j_gene: TRBJ2-1; d_gene: TRBD2; v_gene: TRBV18; abundance: -; CDR3nt: TGTGCCAGCTCACGAGACAGGACTAGCCCGAGTGAGCAGTTCTTC; CDR3aa: CASSRDRTSPSEQFF
j_gene: TRBJ1-5; d_gene: -; v_gene: TRBV19; abundance: -; CDR3nt: TGTGCCAGTAGGCCCGGGACACAGAGTCAGCCCCAGCATTTT; CDR3aa: CASRPGTQSQPQHF
j_gene: TRBJ2-5; d_gene: TRBD2; v_gene: TRBV7-2; abundance: -; CDR3nt: TGTGCCAGCAGCTTAGCCGGGGGGACGGAAGAGACCCAGTACTTC; CDR3aa: CASSLAGGTEETQYF
j_gene: TRBJ2-5; d_gene: -; v_gene: TRBV5-4; abundance: few; CDR3nt: TGTGCCAGCAGCTTGTCGGAACAGAAAGAGACCCAGTACTTC; CDR3aa: CASSLSEQKETQYF